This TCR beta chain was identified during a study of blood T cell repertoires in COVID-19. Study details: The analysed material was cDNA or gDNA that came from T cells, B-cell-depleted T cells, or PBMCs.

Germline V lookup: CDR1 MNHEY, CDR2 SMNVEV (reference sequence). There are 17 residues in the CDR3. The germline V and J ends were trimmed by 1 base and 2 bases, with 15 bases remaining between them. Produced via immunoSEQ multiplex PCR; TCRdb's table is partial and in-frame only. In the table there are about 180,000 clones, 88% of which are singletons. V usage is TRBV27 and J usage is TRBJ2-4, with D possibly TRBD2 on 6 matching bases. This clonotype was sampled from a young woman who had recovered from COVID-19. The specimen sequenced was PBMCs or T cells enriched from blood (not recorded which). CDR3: CASSLLGGEATKNIQYF. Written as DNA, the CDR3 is TGTGCCAGCAGTTTATTGGGGGGTGAAGCAACCAAAAACATTCAGTACTTC.